These 2 T cell receptor beta chains were all obtained from the same sample, sequenced in a study of T-cell reconstitution after alpha-beta-depleted transplantation in children. Unique molecular identifiers were used in preparing the TCRbeta library. TCRdb re-called the PCR reads through MiXCR, storing one row per CDR3 protein. The sample includes 120,000 or so distinct CDR3 sequences, 9% to 12% of them seen just once. The sequenced sample was PBMCs from the stem cell graft donor, obtained from the stem cell graft. These TCRs come from a human donor who donated a stem cell graft to a child with acute lymphoblastic leukemia.

This clonotype was counted ten times or more. The rearrangement joins TRBV20-1 to TRBJ2-5; D not certain. The CDR3 covers 12 residues. Trimming shortened V by 5 bases and J by 5 bases, and 12 bases separated the two germline ends. CDR1 and CDR2 from the germline V gene are DFQATT and SNEGSKA (reference sequence). The CDR3: CSAARPPETQYF. The CDR3 DNA reads as TGCAGTGCTGCCCGGCCCCCGGAGACCCAGTACTTC.

At least ten counts were recorded for this clonotype. The chain carries TRBV27 and TRBJ1-5, with TRBD1 matching over 7 bases. CDR1 is MNHEY and CDR2 is SMNVEV in the germline V gene (reference sequence). The CDR3 sequence is 17 residues long. The V and J ends lost 4 bases and 3 bases, in that order; junction bases with no gene match: 12. The chain's CDR3 is CASSSTPGTVFNQPQHF. The CDR3 DNA reads TGTGCCAGCAGTTCGACTCCCGGGACAGTATTCAATCAGCCCCAGCATTTT.